What follows are 8 T cell receptor beta chains derived from one specimen sequenced in a study of cytomegalovirus exposure and HLA in healthy donors. PCR involved 60 Vbeta and 13 Jbeta primers. The method was immunoSEQ multiplex PCR; TCRdb's version includes in-frame clones alone and lacks a portion of them. The table shows about 59,000 clones, with 65% to 90% occurring only once. The sequenced sample consisted of PBMCs. These receptors came from a human donor in good health.

The J gene is TRBJ2-5, the V gene TRBV5-6; D is possibly TRBD2 (5 bases). CDR3 length equals 14 residues. V lost 4 bases, J lost 1 base, and 11 bases lay in between. CDR1 SGHDT and CDR2 YYEEEE come from the germline V gene. The CDR3, as DNA: TGTGCCAGCAGCGCCTCGCGGGTCCAAGAGACCCAGTACTTC. This sequence encodes CASSASRVQETQYF.

The chain carries TRBV5-1 and TRBJ2-2; TRBD2 might be the D (6 bases). V lost 4 bases to trimming and J lost 0 bases, with 16 bases between them. The germline CDR1 and CDR2 sequences are SGHRS and YFSETQ. The CDR3 is made up of 17 amino acids. CDR3 sequence: CASSRAPGLPNTGELFF. The CDR3, as DNA: TGCGCCAGCAGCAGAGCCCCCGGACTACCGAACACCGGGGAGCTGTTTTTT.

The chain has TRBV5-1 and TRBJ2-5, with no clear D. This CDR3 region has 12 residues. The germline gives CDR1 SGHRS, CDR2 YFSETQ. The V gene lost 5 bases and the J gene lost 0 bases, with 5 bases spanning the gap. For the CDR3, the DNA is TGCGCCAGCAGGACTGACCAAGAGACCCAGTACTTC. The encoded protein is CASRTDQETQYF. Full variable domain (rest looked up from reference TRBV5-1 and TRBJ2-5): KAGVTQTPRYLIKTRGQQVTLSCSPISGHRSVSWYQQTPGQGLQFLFEYFSETQRNKGNFPGRFSGRQFSNSRSEMNVSTLELGDSALYLCASRTDQETQYFGPGTRLLVL.

The genes are TRBV6-1 and TRBJ2-5, with TRBD1 matching 7 bases. V dropped 7 bases and J dropped 5; count of bases not matched to a gene: 10. The germline V gene has CDR1 MNHNS and CDR2 SASEGT. The CDR3 is made up of 14 amino acids. The CDR3 nucleotides are TGTGCCAGCACGGCAGGGGGAAACGTGGAGACCCAGTACTTC. It yields the protein CASTAGGNVETQYF.

The rearrangement links TRBV18 to TRBJ2-1, with TRBD1 as a possible D gene (6 bases). The CDR3 sequence is 17 residues long. Between the trimmed V and J ends, which lost 4 bases and 0 bases, there was a span of 16 bases. Looked up from germline, CDR1 is KGHSH and CDR2 is LQKENI. The CDR3: CASSLASGEPSYNEQFF. The CDR3 region has the DNA TGTGCCAGCTCACTAGCCTCAGGGGAGCCCTCCTACAATGAGCAGTTCTTC.

The chain couples TRBV13 to TRBJ2-7, with a weak D call TRBD1 (6 bases). Germline lookup yields CDR1 PRHDT and CDR2 FYEKMQ (reference sequence). The CDR3 loop spans 15 amino acids. Trimming pared 2 bases from V and 5 bases from J, leaving 16 bases between. The CDR3 here is CASSLTHGTNHEQYF. CDR3 in DNA: TGTGCCAGCAGCTTAACCCACGGGACAAACCACGAGCAGTACTTC.

The chain joins TRBV7-8 to TRBJ2-1; 10 nucleotides agree with TRBD1. Germline-derived CDR1 and CDR2 are SGHVS and FQNEAQ. The CDR3 is 16 residues long. The V and J ends lost 5 bases and 6 bases, in that order; junction bases with no gene match: 10. The CDR3: CASSTPDRGALNEQFF. For the CDR3, the DNA is TGTGCCAGCAGCACCCCGGACAGGGGGGCCCTCAATGAGCAGTTCTTC.

The J gene is TRBJ2-2, the V gene TRBV6-5; TRBD2 might be the D (6 bases). V lost 4 bases and J lost 0, with 12 bases in between. Germline CDR1 MNHEY, CDR2 SVGAGI. This CDR3 region has 16 residues. CDR3 in amino acids: CASSSLGGANTGELFF. The CDR3 nucleotides read TGTGCCAGCAGTTCTTTGGGAGGAGCGAACACCGGGGAGCTGTTTTTT.